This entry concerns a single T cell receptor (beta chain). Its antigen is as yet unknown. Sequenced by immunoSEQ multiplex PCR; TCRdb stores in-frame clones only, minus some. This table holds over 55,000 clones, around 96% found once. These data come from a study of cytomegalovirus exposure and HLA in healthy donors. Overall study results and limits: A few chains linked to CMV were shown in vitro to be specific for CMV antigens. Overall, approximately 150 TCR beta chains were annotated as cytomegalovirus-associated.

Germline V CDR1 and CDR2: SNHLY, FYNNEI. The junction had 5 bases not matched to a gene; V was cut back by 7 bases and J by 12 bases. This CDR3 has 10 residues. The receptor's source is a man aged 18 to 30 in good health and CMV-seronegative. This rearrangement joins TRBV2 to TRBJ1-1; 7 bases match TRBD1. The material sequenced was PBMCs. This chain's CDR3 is CASNGQETFF. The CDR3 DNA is TGTGCCAGCAACGGACAGGAAACTTTCTTT. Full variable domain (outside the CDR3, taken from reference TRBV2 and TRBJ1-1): EPEVTQTPSHQVTQMGQEVILRCVPISNHLYFYWYRQILGQKVEFLVSFYNNEISEKSEIFDDQFSVERPDGSNFTLKIRSTKLEDSAMYFCASNGQETFFGQGTRLTVV.